A single sample gave rise to the 16 T cell receptor beta chains below, sequenced in a study of CD8+ T cells in alopecia areata (dated by TCRdb to between 2017 and 2018). The library was generated by the immunoSEQ multiplex PCR assay. For TCR sequencing, RNA was extracted from every sample and reverse transcribed into cDNA to serve as template. TCRdb took over this immuneACCESS table, retaining in-frame rearrangements with V and J assigned. Such tables are incomplete; in checked studies, under half of the missing clones stem from an unresolved V gene, and the remainder is unexplained. Present in this sample are about 97,000 clones, 41% of which were seen just once. Around 1.5% of the sample goes to the ten largest clones. Sequences were obtained from CD4+ T cells sorted from blood. These receptors all come from a human donor with alopecia areata.

The V gene is TRBV6-5, the J gene TRBJ2-4, with 8 bases matching TRBD1. V lost 6 bases to trimming and J lost 12 bases; unmatched junction nucleotides: 4. The CDR3 is made up of 11 amino acids. Per germline, CDR1 MNHEY and CDR2 SVGAGI. CDR3 loop: CASSQGQDQYF. In DNA form, the CDR3 reads TGTGCCAGCAGCCAGGGACAGGATCAGTACTTC.

Turning to this clone: At one boundary the junction diverges from the germline segment, which might be a read error. The J gene is TRBJ1-1, the V gene TRBV7-7; D not resolved. Germline assignment: CDR1 SSHAT and CDR2 FNYEAQ (reference sequence). The CDR3 is 13 residues long. CDR3 in DNA: TGTGCTAGCAGCTTAACTACGAGGGCTGAAGCTTTCTTT. It yields the protein CASSLTTRAEAFF.

V usage is TRBV4-3 and J usage is TRBJ1-2, with 8 positions matching TRBD1. V shed 4 bases, J shed 4 bases, and the junction held 8 bases outside the gene matches. This CDR3 region has 15 residues. Germline V gene sequence: CDR1 LGHNA, CDR2 YSLEER. In nucleotides, the CDR3 is TGCGCCAGCAGCCCACCGGACAGGGACATCTATGGCTACACCTTC. It yields the protein CASSPPDRDIYGYTF.

The chain couples TRBV5-1 to TRBJ2-1, with 12 positions matching TRBD2. V trimming: 6 bases; J trimming: 7 bases; junction bases outside the gene matches: 8. This CDR3 comprises 15 residues. CDR1 and CDR2 (germline): SGHRS, YFSETQ. The CDR3 here is CASKLTSGGDNEQFF. CDR3 nucleotide sequence: TGCGCCAGCAAGCTGACTAGCGGGGGTGATAATGAGCAGTTCTTC.

The table lists this clone with a few counts. The chain couples TRBV27 to TRBJ2-3; 8 bases agree with TRBD1. The CDR3 covers 14 residues. Germline V lookup: CDR1 MNHEY, CDR2 SMNVEV (reference sequence). V lost 3 bases, J lost 4 bases, and 3 bases stayed unmatched. CDR3 in amino acids: CASSFVQGADTQYF. The DNA for the CDR3 is TGTGCCAGCAGTTTCGTACAGGGGGCAGATACGCAGTATTTT.

The chain links TRBV18 to TRBJ2-1, with D unresolved. Between the trimmed V and J ends, which lost 3 bases and 6 bases, there was a span of 9 bases. The germline V gene encodes CDR1 KGHSH and CDR2 LQKENI. The CDR3 loop spans 13 amino acids. The CDR3 DNA follows: TGTGCCAGCTCACCTACCTTAACCAATGAGCAGTTCTTC. Amino acids: CASSPTLTNEQFF.

The rearrangement links TRBV27 to TRBJ2-7; 11 positions match TRBD2. The V segment lost 2 bases and the J segment 7 bases; nucleotides outside the gene matches: 4. Germline V gene lookup returns CDR1 MNHEY and CDR2 SMNVEV (reference sequence). The length of the CDR3 is 14 residues. The CDR3 spells CASSLGSGREEQYF. The CDR3 nucleotides are TGTGCCAGCAGTTTAGGTAGCGGGAGGGAAGAGCAGTACTTC.

This clone was observed a handful of times. This chain connects TRBV2 to TRBJ2-7; 9 bases line up with TRBD1. The CDR3 sequence is 16 residues long. J gave up 6 bases and V 5 bases, and 14 bases lay outside the gene matches. Per germline, CDR1 SNHLY and CDR2 FYNNEI. The CDR3 region is CASSYPGQGPSGEQYF. The CDR3 coding sequence is TGTGCCAGCAGTTACCCGGGACAGGGCCCCTCGGGCGAGCAGTACTTC.

This clone turned up a few times. The chain carries TRBV28 and TRBJ2-3; D remains unclear. The V gene's germline CDR1 is MDHEN and CDR2 SYDVKM. Trimming took off 6 bases at V and 0 bases at J, with 4 bases between the two ends. This CDR3 is built from 12 residues. DNA for the CDR3: TGTGCCAGCAGAACTAGCACAGATACGCAGTATTTT. It specifies CASRTSTDTQYF.

V usage is TRBV30 and J usage is TRBJ1-5, with unresolved D. CDR1 is GTSNPN and CDR2 is SVGIG in the germline V gene (reference sequence). The ends were cut back, 4 bases at V and 4 bases at J, with 11 bases in the middle. The CDR3 sequence is 13 residues long. The CDR3 region is CAWTTESNQPQHF. The DNA of the CDR3 is TGTGCCTGGACCACAGAATCAAATCAGCCCCAGCATTTT.

Worth noting for this clone: One end of the junction does not line up with germline, which may come from a read error. The V and J genes are TRBV28 and TRBJ2-7, with unresolved D. The germline V gene encodes CDR1 MDHEN and CDR2 SYDVKM. The CDR3 contains 13 residues. CDR3 coding DNA: TGTGCCAGCAGTTTGGGCACCCCCATTTCGGCCGTGTTC. It codes for CASSLGTPISAVF.

This clone was detected once. The rearrangement joins TRBV7-2 to TRBJ2-7; maybe TRBD1 (5 bases). Trimming stripped 0 bases from V and 5 bases from J, with 11 bases between. The CDR3 consists of 14 residues. Germline V gene lookup returns CDR1 SGHTA and CDR2 FQGNSA. The CDR3 loop reads CASSLAQGWHEQYF. CDR3 DNA sequence: TGTGCCAGCAGCTTAGCCCAGGGTTGGCACGAGCAGTACTTC.

This chain links TRBV29-1 with TRBJ2-5; D is uncertain. Trimming left V 4 bases short and J 2 bases short, with 14 bases between. Germline loops: CDR1 SQVTM, CDR2 ANQGSEA. This CDR3 has 14 residues. The CDR3 nucleotides are TGCAGCGTTGTAGGTTCGGTCAGACAAGAGACCCAGTACTTC. Its protein product is CSVVGSVRQETQYF.

V and J are TRBV29-1 and TRBJ2-5; 11 nucleotides match TRBD2. Matching the DNA end better, TRBJ2-7 makes the J call doubtful. The CDR3 consists of 15 residues. CDR1 and CDR2 from the germline V gene are SQVTM and ANQGSEA. Here the CDR3 DNA reads TGCAGCGTTAGGAGGGTAGCGGGAGGGCCCTACGAGCAGTACTTC. Its translation: CSVRRVAGGPYEQYF.

The V and J genes are TRBV30 and TRBJ2-1; 10 bases line up with TRBD1. V lost 3 bases to trimming and J lost 6 bases; unmatched junction nucleotides: 2. The CDR3 covers 13 residues. Germline CDR1 GTSNPN, CDR2 SVGIG (reference sequence). As DNA, the CDR3 is TGTGCCTGGAGCGGGACAGGGGCCAATGAGCAGTTCTTC. This translates into CAWSGTGANEQFF.

This clone has more than one count but fewer than ten. The genes are TRBV18 and TRBJ2-7, with 8 positions matching TRBD1. Per germline, CDR1 KGHSH and CDR2 LQKENI. Trimming took 2 bases from V and 6 from J; bases not matched to a gene: 9. CDR3 length: 15 residues. The CDR3 protein is CASSPLASQGAEQYF. In DNA, the CDR3 is TGTGCCAGCTCACCATTGGCTAGCCAGGGGGCCGAGCAGTACTTC.